The rows below give T cell receptor beta chains drawn from one sample of a study of T cell responses to AZD1222 COVID-19 vaccine. Sequencing used immunoSEQ multiplex PCR; TCRdb keeps in-frame clones, though not all of them. The top ten clones hold 5.2% of a sample with approximately 82,000 clones, 90% of them seen once. Source: peripheral blood, taken on day 0 of AZD1222 vaccination. Source of these receptors: an adult in good health. CDR3s include the opening cysteine and the closing phenylalanine or tryptophan. The D gene is left open where the match is weak. Expanded clones get a size class; other rows say once, few or many, or leave the size out.

cdr3_length	v_call	clone_size	j_call	d_call	cdr3_aa	cdr3_nt
13	TRBV10-3	-	TRBJ1-2	-	CAIREDRNYGYTF	TGTGCCATCAGGGAAGACAGAAACTATGGCTACACCTTC
12	TRBV11-3	-	TRBJ1-1	-	CASSFPRKVAFF	TGTGCCAGCAGCTTTCCCCGGAAAGTAGCTTTCTTT
17	TRBV11-2	once	TRBJ1-3	-	CASSAASGSYSGNTIYF	TGTGCCAGCAGCGCCGCCTCAGGGTCGTACTCTGGAAACACCATATATTTT
14	TRBV6-5	-	TRBJ1-6	-	CASSSTDYNSPLHF	TGTGCCAGCAGTTCGACAGATTATAATTCACCCCTCCACTTT
14	TRBV7-2	-	TRBJ2-5	TRBD1	CASLFRGGEETQYF	TGTGCCAGCCTTTTTAGAGGGGGCGAAGAGACCCAGTACTTC
13	TRBV9	-	TRBJ1-1	-	CASSVDLGTEAFF	TGTGCCAGCAGCGTAGACCTCGGCACTGAAGCTTTCTTT
16	TRBV5-1	-	TRBJ1-3	-	CASSLEAVGAGNTIYF	TGCGCCAGCAGCTTGGAGGCCGTGGGGGCTGGAAACACCATATATTTT
16	TRBV19	-	TRBJ2-5	-	CASSIGQSIHQETQYF	TGTGCCAGTAGTATCGGGCAGTCCATTCACCAAGAGACCCAGTACTTC
13	TRBV7-8	-	TRBJ2-4	-	CASSLEVRDIQYF	TGTGCCAGCAGCTTAGAAGTTCGGGACATTCAGTACTTC
14	TRBV7-2	-	TRBJ2-7	-	CASSLDGGPYEQYF	TGTGCCAGCAGCTTAGACGGGGGCCCCTACGAGCAGTACTTC
11	TRBV28	-	TRBJ2-2	-	CASGSTGELFF	TGTGCCAGCGGGTCCACCGGGGAGCTGTTTTTT
11	TRBV20-1	-	TRBJ2-2	-	CSASAERELFF	TGCAGTGCTAGTGCAGAAAGGGAGCTGTTTTTT
14	TRBV7-9	-	TRBJ1-2	-	CASSLGMGPYGYTF	TGTGCCAGCAGCTTAGGGATGGGTCCCTATGGCTACACCTTC
12	TRBV24-1	-	TRBJ2-7	-	CATSESRGEQYF	TGTGCCACCAGTGAGTCTCGGGGCGAGCAGTACTTC
12	TRBV10-2	-	TRBJ2-5	-	CATLTRKETQYF	TGCGCCACTTTGACTAGAAAAGAGACCCAGTACTTC
15	TRBV30	once	TRBJ2-1	TRBD2	CAWSYGLGGYNEQFF	TGTGCCTGGAGTTATGGACTAGGAGGCTACAATGAGCAGTTCTTC
16	TRBV21-1	-	TRBJ1-4	-	CASSKFLVERNEKLFF	TGTGCCAGCAGCAAATTCTTGGTGGAGAGGAATGAAAAACTGTTTTTT
13	TRBV2	-	TRBJ1-5	-	CASSDRENQPQHF	TGTGCCAGCAGTGATCGGGAAAATCAGCCCCAGCATTTT
14	TRBV5-6	-	TRBJ1-2	-	CASSYGRRRGGYTF	TGTGCCAGCAGCTACGGACGGAGAAGGGGTGGCTACACCTTC
14	TRBV5-1	-	TRBJ2-1	TRBD1	CASSPPGQGDEQFF	TGCGCCAGCAGCCCGCCCGGACAGGGGGATGAGCAGTTCTTC
15	TRBV5-1	-	TRBJ2-2	-	CASSSGGAVGGELFF	TGCGCCAGCAGCTCCGGAGGGGCCGTCGGCGGGGAGCTGTTTTTT
17	TRBV9	once	TRBJ2-2	-	CASSVGDGILGSGELFF	TGTGCCAGCAGCGTAGGTGACGGGATCCTCGGCAGCGGGGAGCTGTTTTTT
15	TRBV5-1	-	TRBJ2-5	TRBD1	CASSLEGARRETQYF	TGCGCCAGCAGCTTGGAGGGGGCGAGAAGGGAGACCCAGTACTTC
15	TRBV28	-	TRBJ1-1	-	CASSRGRGMNTEAFF	TGTGCCAGCAGCCGCGGACGGGGAATGAACACTGAAGCTTTCTTT
14	TRBV28	-	TRBJ1-2	-	CASSPTEDNYGYTF	TGTGCCAGCAGCCCAACGGAGGATAACTATGGCTACACCTTC
15	TRBV28	-	TRBJ1-2	TRBD1	CASSLKTGTVMGYTF	TGTGCCAGCAGTCTCAAAACCGGGACAGTAATGGGCTACACCTTC
16	TRBV7-9	-	TRBJ1-2	TRBD1	CASSFDRTGANHGYTF	TGTGCCAGCAGCTTCGACAGGACAGGGGCAAACCATGGCTACACCTTC
15	TRBV5-1	-	TRBJ1-3	-	CASSPDASSGNTIYF	TGCGCCAGCAGCCCGGACGCCAGCTCTGGAAACACCATATATTTT
16	TRBV19	-	TRBJ1-5	-	CASSKVVGQGHQPQHF	TGTGCCAGTAGTAAGGTCGTGGGCCAGGGCCATCAGCCCCAGCATTTT
19	TRBV6-2/TRBV6-3	once	TRBJ1-1	-	CASSYSMDRASPLNTEAFF	TGTGCCAGCAGTTACTCGATGGATAGGGCCAGTCCCCTCAACACTGAAGCTTTCTTT
14	TRBV7-9	-	TRBJ1-4	-	CASSFGATNEKLFF	TGTGCCAGCAGCTTCGGGGCAACTAATGAAAAACTGTTTTTT
16	TRBV28	once	TRBJ2-7	TRBD2	CASSPGLAGAQGEQYF	TGTGCCAGCAGTCCGGGACTAGCGGGGGCCCAAGGGGAGCAGTACTTC
15	TRBV27	once	TRBJ2-1	-	CASNPLQGSYNEQFF	TGTGCCAGCAATCCCCTACAGGGTTCCTACAATGAGCAGTTCTTC
14	TRBV9	-	TRBJ1-3	-	CASSPTGTGNTIYF	TGTGCCAGCAGTCCGACCGGCACTGGAAACACCATATATTTT
15	TRBV6-1	-	TRBJ2-1	TRBD1	CASSEYRGSYNEQFF	TGTGCCAGCAGTGAATACAGGGGGTCCTACAATGAGCAGTTCTTC
16	TRBV2	-	TRBJ2-6	TRBD1	CASTRDRASGANVLTF	TGTGCCAGCACCCGGGACAGGGCTTCTGGGGCCAACGTCCTGACTTTC
18	TRBV30	-	TRBJ1-3	-	CAWSAPNLTGLSGNTIYF	TGTGCCTGGAGTGCTCCTAACTTGACAGGCCTCTCTGGAAACACCATATATTTT
14	TRBV18	-	TRBJ2-3	-	CASSGPSVGNTQYF	TGTGCCAGCTCAGGGCCGAGCGTTGGGAATACGCAGTATTTT
13	TRBV7-2	-	TRBJ2-5	-	CASSSSQGGTQYF	TGTGCCAGCAGCTCTAGCCAGGGAGGGACCCAGTACTTC
14	TRBV7-2	once	TRBJ2-4	TRBD1	CASSLWTGGDIQYF	TGTGCCAGCAGCCTGTGGACAGGGGGAGACATTCAGTACTTC
14	TRBV10-3	-	TRBJ1-6	TRBD1	CAISQDRTNSPLHF	TGTGCCATCAGTCAGGACAGGACTAATTCACCCCTCCACTTT
15	TRBV21-1	-	TRBJ1-2	-	CASSSQSQGVCGYTF	TGTGCCAGCAGCAGCCAATCACAGGGGGTCTGTGGCTACACCTTC
15	TRBV5-5	-	TRBJ2-2	-	CASSLPGSNTGELFF	TGTGCCAGCAGCTTGCCAGGGTCGAACACCGGGGAGCTGTTTTTT
13	TRBV30	-	TRBJ1-2	-	CAWSSRINYGYTF	TGTGCCTGGAGTAGCCGGATTAACTATGGCTACACCTTC
16	TRBV5-6	-	TRBJ1-5	-	CASSLGARTGDQPQHF	TGTGCCAGCAGCTTGGGAGCCAGGACCGGGGATCAGCCCCAGCATTTT
14	TRBV13	-	TRBJ1-1	-	CASRRGGPGTEAFF	TGTGCCAGCCGGCGGGGGGGGCCTGGCACTGAAGCTTTCTTT
16	TRBV18	-	TRBJ2-7	TRBD1	CASSPQGAPLAYEQYF	TGTGCCAGCTCACCACAGGGGGCTCCTCTAGCCTACGAGCAGTACTTC
15	TRBV5-6	-	TRBJ2-5	-	CASSPQGFGQETQYF	TGTGCCAGCAGCCCCCAGGGCTTCGGCCAAGAGACCCAGTACTTC
15	TRBV6-2/TRBV6-3	once	TRBJ1-6	-	CASSVAGKVYSPLHF	TGTGCCAGCAGTGTCGCAGGGAAGGTGTATTCACCCCTCCACTTT
12	TRBV2	-	TRBJ1-1	-	CASSEMRTEAFF	TGTGCCAGCAGTGAAATGCGCACTGAAGCTTTCTTT
14	TRBV10-3	-	TRBJ1-1	-	CAISSSPRNTEAFF	TGTGCCATCAGTTCGAGCCCGCGGAACACTGAAGCTTTCTTT
17	TRBV6-2/TRBV6-3	once	TRBJ2-5	TRBD2	CASSPFPRTSDKETQYF	TGTGCCAGCAGTCCCTTTCCCCGGACTAGCGATAAAGAGACCCAGTACTTC
17	TRBV27	once	TRBJ1-1	-	CASSLSPIPGGDTEAFF	TGTGCCAGCAGTTTATCTCCTATCCCGGGCGGGGACACTGAAGCTTTCTTT
14	TRBV6-5	-	TRBJ1-5	-	CASSKITGNQPQHF	TGTGCCAGCTCAAAGATAACGGGAAATCAGCCCCAGCATTTT
16	TRBV27	-	TRBJ2-6	-	CASRRHWGPGANVLTF	TGTGCCAGCAGACGCCATTGGGGCCCCGGGGCCAACGTCCTGACTTTC